This T cell receptor beta chain was profiled in a study of blood T cells in healthy people across ages. The CDR3 totals 19 residues. Trimming removed 1 base at V and 0 bases at J, with 18 bases between. Germline CDR1 LGHNA, CDR2 YSLEER. Sample-barcoded 5' priming and a J-beta primer mix drove a second PCR of about 7 to 12 cycles. Using its own MiXCR run on the 5' RACE reads, TCRdb lists one record per CDR3 protein. The data hold approximately 1.5 million distinct CDR3 sequences, with under 55% observed a single time. Individuals who donated were healthy Caucasians from Russia aged roughly 6 to 100. This TCR was sampled from a woman between 18 and 29 years old in good health. Sequencing used blood. V is TRBV4-3 and J is TRBJ2-2; D unresolved. The CDR3 loop is CASSQGISLRQTNTGELFF. The CDR3 coding sequence is TGCGCCAGCAGCCAAGGTATCTCCTTGAGGCAGACGAACACCGGGGAGCTGTTTTTT.